The clone carrying this T cell receptor beta chain was counted between two and nine times. As yet, its antigen is unknown. The beta constant-region primer was an equimolar mix of two oligonucleotides covering TRBC1 and TRBC2. Via MiXCR, TCRdb re-called the UMI-ligation and nested PCR reads, giving one row per CDR3 protein. This sample has around 160,000 distinct CDR3 sequences; about a sixth occur once, and the top ten carry roughly 0.14%. Separate alpha and beta amplification began at the second PCR step. The CDR3 length is 15 residues. V shed 6 bases and J 8 bases; nucleotides not matched to a gene: 12. Germline V gene sequence: CDR1 MNHEY, CDR2 SVGAGI. The data stem from a study of naive and memory T cell subsets. Findings and limits, study-wide: Over 85% of naive TCR sequences appeared only once, unlike memory subsets.

Source material: naive CD4+ T cells from blood. The chain employs TRBV6-5 and TRBJ2-4, with 8 bases fitting TRBD2. The TCR sequence derives from a human donor in good health. The DNA of the CDR3 is TGTGCCAGCAGCCCGGGAGGGCCACCGGGGGACATTCAGTACTTC. Translating gives CASSPGGPPGDIQYF.